The 19 T cell receptor beta chains below come from one sample, sequenced in a study of OX40 agonist ivuxolimab in advanced cancers. Clones were read by immunoSEQ multiplex PCR, and TCRdb kept only the in-frame ones, dropping some. The data contain 20,000 to 30,000 clones, around 82% of them seen just once; the ten biggest clones take up 12%. Sequenced material: CD4+ or CD8+ T cells sorted from blood, taken in a trial of the OX40 agonist ivuxolimab. Receptors originate from an adult with an advanced solid tumor such as melanoma, head and neck, liver or kidney cancer.

This clone was seen only once. Mismatch with germline at one junction end may stem from a read error. The chain links TRBV7-7 to TRBJ2-5, with TRBD1 matching over 8 bases. Gene TRBJ2-7 matches the end of the DNA better, so the J call may be wrong. The germline gives CDR1 SSHAT, CDR2 FNYEAQ (reference sequence). There are 15 residues in the CDR3. For the CDR3, the DNA is TGTGCTAGCAGCTTAGAACCAGGGGGCTCGGACGAGCAGTACTTC. Amino acid sequence: CASSLEPGGSDEQYF.

CDR3 loop: CASSRQVGYGVYGYTF. The CDR3 DNA reads as TGTGCCAGTAGTAGACAGGTGGGATATGGAGTCTATGGCTACACCTTC. V gene TRBV19 combines with J gene TRBJ1-2; TRBD1 is a possible D gene (6 bases). The CDR3 runs to 16 residues. Germline V lookup: CDR1 LNHDA, CDR2 SQIVND (reference sequence). The V end lost 4 bases, the J end lost 4 bases, and 19 bases lay between the germline ends.

The genes are TRBV2 and TRBJ1-1, with 7 bases lining up with TRBD1. This CDR3 contains 14 residues. Unmatched junction bases numbered 16, after V lost 7 bases and J lost 11 bases. CDR1 and CDR2 from the germline V gene are SNHLY and FYNNEI. The CDR3 here is CASTKPGQAPAAFF. The CDR3 bases are TGTGCCAGCACCAAACCAGGACAGGCCCCAGCGGCTTTCTTT.

The V call is TRBV6-1, the J call TRBJ1-1, with D uncertain. CDR1 and CDR2 (germline): MNHNS, SASEGT. The CDR3 runs 13 residues. Trimming removed 6 bases from V and 3 bases from J, with 11 bases in between. CDR3 region: CASRTGGYTEAFF. CDR3 in DNA: TGTGCCAGCAGGACGGGAGGCTACACTGAAGCTTTCTTT.

The CDR3 DNA reads TGTGCCAGCAGCTTGCCCGGGGACAGGGGGCTGCCCACTGAAGCTTTCTTT. Its translation: CASSLPGDRGLPTEAFF. This chain joins TRBV7-2 and TRBJ1-1; 12 bases align to TRBD1. J gave up 4 bases and V 3 bases, and 9 bases lay outside the gene matches. This CDR3 spans 17 amino acids. Per germline, CDR1 SGHTA and CDR2 FQGNSA. The entire variable domain, with the rest obtained from reference TRBV7-2 and TRBJ1-1, is as follows: GAGVSQSPSNKVTEKGKDVELRCDPISGHTALYWYRQSLGQGLEFLIYFQGNSAPDKSGLPSDRFSAERTGGSVSTLTIQRTQQEDSAVYLCASSLPGDRGLPTEAFFGQGTRLTVV.

The chain recombines TRBV7-2 with TRBJ2-5, with TRBD2 as a possible D gene (6 bases). Germline-derived CDR1 and CDR2 are SGHTA and FQGNSA. This CDR3 is 18 amino acids long. Trimming pared 2 bases from V and 5 bases from J, leaving 24 bases between. The CDR3, as DNA: TGTGCCAGCAGCTTAATCCTGGGCGATGTCCCCAGCGGGGAGACCCAGTACTTC. It is translated as CASSLILGDVPSGETQYF.

This clone has only a few counts. This sequence joins TRBV4-1 and TRBJ2-7; 8 nucleotides line up with TRBD2. This CDR3 is built from 17 residues. The junction had 10 bases not matched to a gene; V was cut back by 0 bases and J by 3 bases. The germline CDR1 and CDR2 sequences are MGHRA and YSYEKL. The CDR3 loop reads CASSQDVGTRVGYEQYF. The CDR3 bases are TGCGCCAGCAGCCAAGATGTCGGGACTAGAGTCGGCTACGAGCAGTACTTC.

The sample holds one count of this clone. The rearrangement joins TRBV27 to TRBJ1-2, with D unresolved. CDR1 MNHEY and CDR2 SMNVEV come from the germline V gene (reference sequence). V lost 0 bases and J lost 6, with 11 bases in between. The CDR3 length is 14 residues. DNA of the CDR3: TGTGCCAGCAGTTTATCAGTGGGCTCGGATGGCTACACCTTC. As protein: CASSLSVGSDGYTF.

This clone was seen a few times. The chain joins TRBV4-2 to TRBJ1-4; D remains unclear. Per the germline V gene, CDR1 is LGHNA and CDR2 is YNFKEQ. The CDR3 runs to 12 residues. V gave up 0 bases and J gave up 7 bases, with 3 bases separating them. The CDR3 DNA reads as TGTGCCAGCAGCCAAGATACTGAAAAACTGTTTTTT. Its translation: CASSQDTEKLFF.

The chain joins TRBV2 to TRBJ2-3; TRBD2 agrees at 9 bases. The length of the CDR3 is 18 residues. Trimming cost V 0 bases and J 3 bases; bases outside gene matches: 10. Germline V CDR1 and CDR2: SNHLY, FYNNEI. CDR3 bases: TGTGCCAGCAGTGAAGCCTACGGTGGCGGGGGGGCTACAGATACGCAGTATTTT. It translates to CASSEAYGGGGATDTQYF.

The chain carries TRBV6-5 and TRBJ2-7; 9 bases match TRBD2. The CDR3 covers 14 residues. V was pared by 6 bases and J by 6 bases, with 9 bases of the junction left unmatched. Per the germline V gene, CDR1 is MNHEY and CDR2 is SVGAGI. CDR3 sequence (DNA): TGTGCCAGCAGCTGGGGACTAGCAACGGGCGAGCAGTACTTC. As protein: CASSWGLATGEQYF.

This chain links TRBV13 with TRBJ2-7; no clear D gene. Looked up from germline, CDR1 is PRHDT and CDR2 is FYEKMQ (reference sequence). V lost 1 base and J lost 0, with 4 bases in between. The CDR3 runs to 13 residues. The CDR3 nucleotides read TGTGCCAGCAGCTTAGCGCCCTCCTACGAGCAGTACTTC. This encodes CASSLAPSYEQYF. The variable domain in full, completed from reference TRBV13 and TRBJ2-7, reads AAGVIQSPRHLIKEKRETATLKCYPIPRHDTVYWYQQGPGQDPQFLISFYEKMQSDKGSIPDRFSAQQFSDYHSELNMSSLELGDSALYFCASSLAPSYEQYFGPGTRLTVT.

The rearrangement uses TRBV5-4 and TRBJ1-2; D gene unclear. Trimming shortened V by 2 bases and J by 3 bases, and 17 bases separated the two germline ends. The CDR3 spans 16 residues. The germline CDR1 and CDR2 sequences are SGHNT and YYREEE (reference sequence). The CDR3 region has the DNA TGTGCCAGCAGCTTCGCCGTTTATGGTGGCGACTATGGCTACACCTTC. Amino acid sequence: CASSFAVYGGDYGYTF.

The chain employs TRBV2 and TRBJ2-5; 14 bases align to TRBD2. In germline, CDR1 is SNHLY, CDR2 FYNNEI. The CDR3 has 15 amino acids. The J segment lost 1 base and the V segment lost 10 bases, leaving 5 bases of the junction unmatched. CDR3 protein: CATQTSGGVQETQYF. The DNA for the CDR3 is TGTGCCACTCAGACTAGCGGGGGGGTCCAAGAGACCCAGTACTTC.

The rearrangement uses TRBV7-3 and TRBJ2-2; no clear D. The germline V gene has CDR1 SGHTA and CDR2 FQGTGA. V was pared by 4 bases and J by 4 bases, with 7 bases between. This CDR3 is 13 amino acids long. The DNA for the CDR3 is TGTGCCAGCAGCTACTCCCGCACCGGGGAGCTGTTTTTT. This sequence encodes CASSYSRTGELFF.

The rearrangement uses TRBV11-2 and TRBJ1-2, with 8 bases aligning to TRBD1. This CDR3 has 14 residues. J gave up 8 bases and V 5 bases, and 10 bases lay outside the gene matches. Germline CDR1 is SGHAT and CDR2 is FQNNGV. As DNA, the CDR3 is TGTGCCAGCAGCCCCGAGACAGGGGCGGAGGGCTACACCTTC. Protein sequence: CASSPETGAEGYTF.

The chain is built from TRBV19 and TRBJ2-5, with TRBD2 matching 14 bases. The CDR3 is 15 residues long. From germline, CDR1 is LNHDA and CDR2 SQIVND (reference sequence). V was clipped by 5 bases and J by 5 bases; unmatched bases: 4. The chain's CDR3 is CASSPGLAGVETQYF. CDR3 DNA: TGTGCCAGTAGTCCGGGACTAGCGGGGGTGGAGACCCAGTACTTC.

The rearrangement uses TRBV27 and TRBJ2-1, with 8 bases matching TRBD1. Trimming took 5 bases from V and 2 from J; bases not matched to a gene: 5. The CDR3 has 15 amino acids. Germline V lookup: CDR1 MNHEY, CDR2 SMNVEV (reference sequence). The CDR3 nucleotides read TGTGCCAGCAGTCCCCGACAGGGGCCCTACAATGAGCAGTTCTTC. This sequence encodes CASSPRQGPYNEQFF.

The J gene is TRBJ2-7, the V gene TRBV2; D may match TRBD1 or TRBD2 (7 bases each). V gave up 6 bases and J gave up 2 bases, with 14 bases separating them. The germline V gene has CDR1 SNHLY and CDR2 FYNNEI. The CDR3 is 14 amino acids. The CDR3 here is CASSNGGTAYEQYF. CDR3 DNA sequence: TGTGCCAGCAGCAACGGGGGGACAGCCTACGAGCAGTACTTC. Drawing the rest from reference TRBV2 and TRBJ2-7, the complete variable domain is EPEVTQTPSHQVTQMGQEVILRCVPISNHLYFYWYRQILGQKVEFLVSFYNNEISEKSEIFDDQFSVERPDGSNFTLKIRSTKLEDSAMYFCASSNGGTAYEQYFGPGTRLTVT.